This T cell receptor beta chain was captured in a study of cytomegalovirus exposure and HLA in healthy donors. Findings and caveats of the study: A later look showed TCR association rates differing by HLA locus, highest for DRB1 and lowest for HLA-C. Later analysis indicated greater clonal expansion among HLA-associated TCR beta chains than among equally common other chains.

Unrecorded immune exposure was likely among donors, who were nominally healthy when sampled. The CDR3 has 15 residues. Germline CDR1 is SGDLS and CDR2 is YYNGEE. Trimming shortened V by 4 bases and J by 5 bases, and 18 bases separated the two germline ends. Use of 60 Vbeta and 13 Jbeta primers characterized the PCR. Libraries were prepared by immunoSEQ multiplex PCR; TCRdb keeps only in-frame clonotypes and omits some of them. Here the sample spans about 230,000 clones, approximately 78% being singletons. This clone was seen a handful of times. Its cognate antigen is unknown. The sample taken for sequencing was PBMCs. The clonotype comes from a boy under 18 in good health and CMV-seronegative. V and J are TRBV9 and TRBJ1-1; D perhaps matches TRBD1 (5 bases). CDR3 DNA sequence: TGTGCCAGCAGCCTCGACAGCCATACGGTTACTGAAGCTTTCTTT. Protein: CASSLDSHTVTEAFF.